This paragraph reports one T cell receptor (beta chain). A read error may be the cause here, since a much bigger clone is one base away. This entry belongs to a study of tumor-infiltrating lymphocytes in primary liver carcinoma. Co-extracted RNA and DNA came from around 18-30 mg of unsorted bulk tissue. CDR3 size: 13 residues. Looked up from germline, CDR1 is SGHTS and CDR2 is YDEGEE. The germline V and J ends were trimmed by 4 bases and 7 bases, with 12 bases remaining between them. The input was 400 to 500 ng total RNA; TCR beta cDNA was made from it with a constant-region primer. Amplification in three nested multiplex PCR rounds with slightly modified ARM-PCR gave rise to TCR beta libraries. TRBV1-TRBV30 forward primers and a C-beta reverse primer were used in the first two PCR rounds, which each ran for about 9 cycles. TCRdb reanalysed the multiplex PCR reads using MiXCR and keeps one entry per CDR3 protein. Of around 100,000 distinct CDR3 sequences in the sample, 55% to 75% were seen once.

The sample was liver tumor tissue from sampling region 5. The subset: tumor region T5, tumor centre. The V gene is TRBV5-8, the J gene TRBJ2-1; D remains ambiguous. This clonotype was obtained from a woman aged 55 to 70 with primary liver carcinoma and hepatitis B virus infection. In DNA form, the CDR3 reads TGTGCCAGCAGCCCCAGCACGAGGAATGAGCAGTTCTTC. Residues: CASSPSTRNEQFF.